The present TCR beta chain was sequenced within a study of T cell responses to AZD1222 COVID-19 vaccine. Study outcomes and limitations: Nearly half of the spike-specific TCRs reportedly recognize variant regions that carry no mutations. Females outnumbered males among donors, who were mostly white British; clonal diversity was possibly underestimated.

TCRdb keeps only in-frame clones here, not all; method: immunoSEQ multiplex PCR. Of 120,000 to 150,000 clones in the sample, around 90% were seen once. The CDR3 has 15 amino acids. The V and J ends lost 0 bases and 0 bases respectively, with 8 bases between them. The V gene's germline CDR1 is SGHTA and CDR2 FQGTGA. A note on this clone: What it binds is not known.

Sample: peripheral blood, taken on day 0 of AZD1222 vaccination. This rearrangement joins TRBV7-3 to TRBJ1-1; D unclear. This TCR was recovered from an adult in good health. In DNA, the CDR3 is TGTGCCAGCAGCTTAACTGGCAGGTTGAACACTGAAGCTTTCTTT. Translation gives CASSLTGRLNTEAFF.